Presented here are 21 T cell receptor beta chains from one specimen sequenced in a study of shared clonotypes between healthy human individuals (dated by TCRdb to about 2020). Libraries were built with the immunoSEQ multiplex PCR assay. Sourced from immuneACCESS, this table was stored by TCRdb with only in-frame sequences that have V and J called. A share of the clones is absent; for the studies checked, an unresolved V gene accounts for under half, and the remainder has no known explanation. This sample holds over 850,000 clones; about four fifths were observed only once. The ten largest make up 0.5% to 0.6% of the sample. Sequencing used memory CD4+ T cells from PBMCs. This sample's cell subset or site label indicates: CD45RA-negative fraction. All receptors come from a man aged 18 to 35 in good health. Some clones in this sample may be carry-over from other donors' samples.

In nucleotides, the CDR3 is TGCGCCAGCAGCTTGGACTTGCCTAGCGGGAGGATCGGGGAGCTGTTTTTT. This gives the protein CASSLDLPSGRIGELFF. The V and J genes are TRBV5-1 and TRBJ2-2; TRBD2 matches at 11 bases. The CDR3 sequence is 17 residues long. Germline CDR1 and CDR2: SGHRS and YFSETQ. Trimming took 0 bases from V and 7 from J; bases not matched to a gene: 8. Full variable domain (remainder filled in from reference TRBV5-1 and TRBJ2-2): KAGVTQTPRYLIKTRGQQVTLSCSPISGHRSVSWYQQTPGQGLQFLFEYFSETQRNKGNFPGRFSGRQFSNSRSEMNVSTLELGDSALYLCASSLDLPSGRIGELFFGEGSRLTVL.

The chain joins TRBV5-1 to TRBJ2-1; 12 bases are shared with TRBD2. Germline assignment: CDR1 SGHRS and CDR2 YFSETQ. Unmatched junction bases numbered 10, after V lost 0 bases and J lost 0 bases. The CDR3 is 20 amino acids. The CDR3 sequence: CASSLAPLAGGLFSYNEQFF. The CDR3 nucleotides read TGCGCCAGCAGCTTGGCCCCACTAGCGGGAGGCCTCTTCTCCTACAATGAGCAGTTCTTC.

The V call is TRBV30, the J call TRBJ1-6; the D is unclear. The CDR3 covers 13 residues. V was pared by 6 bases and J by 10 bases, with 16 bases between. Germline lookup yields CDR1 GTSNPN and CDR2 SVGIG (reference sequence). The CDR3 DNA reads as TGTGCCTGCAAGGACCCCTTCTCCTCACCCCTCCACTTT. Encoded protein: CACKDPFSSPLHF. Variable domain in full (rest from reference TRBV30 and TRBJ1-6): SQTIHQWPATLVQPVGSPLSLECTVEGTSNPNLYWYRQAAGRGLQLLFYSVGIGQISSEVPQNLSASRPQDRQFILSSKKLLLSDSGFYLCACKDPFSSPLHFGNGTRLTVT.

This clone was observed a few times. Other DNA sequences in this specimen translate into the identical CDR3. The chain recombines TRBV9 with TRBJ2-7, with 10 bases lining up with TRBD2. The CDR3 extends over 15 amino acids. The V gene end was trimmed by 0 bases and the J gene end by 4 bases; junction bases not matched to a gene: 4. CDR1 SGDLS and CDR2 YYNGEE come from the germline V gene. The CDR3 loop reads CASSVEPSGRYEQYF. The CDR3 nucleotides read TGTGCCAGCAGCGTAGAGCCTAGCGGGAGATACGAGCAGTACTTC.

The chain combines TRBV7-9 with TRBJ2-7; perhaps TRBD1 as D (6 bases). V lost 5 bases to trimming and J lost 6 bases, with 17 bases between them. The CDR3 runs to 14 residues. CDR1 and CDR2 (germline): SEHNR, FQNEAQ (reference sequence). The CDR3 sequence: CASSGGGQYFEQYF. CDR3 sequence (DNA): TGTGCCAGCAGCGGAGGCGGACAGTATTTCGAGCAGTACTTC.

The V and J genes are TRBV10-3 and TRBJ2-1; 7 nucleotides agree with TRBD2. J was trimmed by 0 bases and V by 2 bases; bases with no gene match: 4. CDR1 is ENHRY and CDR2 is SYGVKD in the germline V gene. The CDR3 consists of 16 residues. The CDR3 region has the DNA TGTGCCATCAGTGAGAGAGCGGGGAGCTCCTACAATGAGCAGTTCTTC. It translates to CAISERAGSSYNEQFF.

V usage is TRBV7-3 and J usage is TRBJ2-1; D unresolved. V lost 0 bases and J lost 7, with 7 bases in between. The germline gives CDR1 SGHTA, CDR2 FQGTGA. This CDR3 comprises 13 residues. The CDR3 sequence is CASSLTNRNEQFF. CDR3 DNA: TGTGCCAGCAGCTTAACGAACCGGAATGAGCAGTTCTTC.

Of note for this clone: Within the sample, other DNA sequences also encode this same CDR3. The CDR3 protein is CASSLDRNTEAFF. In DNA, the CDR3 is TGTGCCAGCAGCCTCGACAGAAACACTGAAGCTTTCTTT. The J gene is TRBJ1-1, the V gene TRBV7-2, with D tentatively TRBD1 (5 bases). CDR3 length equals 13 residues. The germline V gene has CDR1 SGHTA and CDR2 FQGNSA. With 5 bases removed from V and 2 bases from J, the gap between germline ends came to 9 bases.

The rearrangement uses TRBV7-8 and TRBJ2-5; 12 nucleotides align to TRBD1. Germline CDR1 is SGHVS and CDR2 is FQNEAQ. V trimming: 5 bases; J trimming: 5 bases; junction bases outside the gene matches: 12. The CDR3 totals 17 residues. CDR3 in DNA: TGTGCCAGCAGCAAATCCCCGGGACAGGGGGCCTTCGAGACCCAGTACTTC. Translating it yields CASSKSPGQGAFETQYF.

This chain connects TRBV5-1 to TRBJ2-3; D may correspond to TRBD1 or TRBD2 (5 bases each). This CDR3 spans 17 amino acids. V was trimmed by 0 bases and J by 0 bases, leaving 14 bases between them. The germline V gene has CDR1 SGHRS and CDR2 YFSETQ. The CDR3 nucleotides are TGCGCCAGCAGCTTGGCCTGGGGACCCACTAGCACAGATACGCAGTATTTT. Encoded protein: CASSLAWGPTSTDTQYF.

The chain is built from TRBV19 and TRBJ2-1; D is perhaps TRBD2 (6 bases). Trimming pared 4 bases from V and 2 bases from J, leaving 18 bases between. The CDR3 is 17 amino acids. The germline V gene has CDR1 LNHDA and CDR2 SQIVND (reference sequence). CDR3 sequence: CASSTPPWAGTYNEQFF. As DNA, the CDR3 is TGTGCCAGTAGTACCCCCCCTTGGGCGGGGACCTACAATGAGCAGTTCTTC.

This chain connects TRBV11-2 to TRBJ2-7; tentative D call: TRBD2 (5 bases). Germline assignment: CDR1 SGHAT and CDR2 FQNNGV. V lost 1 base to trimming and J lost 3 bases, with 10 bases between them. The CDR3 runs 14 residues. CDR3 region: CASSLGVRGYEQYF. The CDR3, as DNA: TGTGCCAGCAGCTTAGGGGTTCGGGGCTACGAGCAGTACTTC.

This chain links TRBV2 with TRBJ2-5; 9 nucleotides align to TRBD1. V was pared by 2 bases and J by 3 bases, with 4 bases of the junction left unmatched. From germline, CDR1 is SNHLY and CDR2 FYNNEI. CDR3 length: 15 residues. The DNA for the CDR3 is TGTGCCAGCAGTGAAACGAGGACAGGGGAAGAGACCCAGTACTTC. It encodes CASSETRTGEETQYF.

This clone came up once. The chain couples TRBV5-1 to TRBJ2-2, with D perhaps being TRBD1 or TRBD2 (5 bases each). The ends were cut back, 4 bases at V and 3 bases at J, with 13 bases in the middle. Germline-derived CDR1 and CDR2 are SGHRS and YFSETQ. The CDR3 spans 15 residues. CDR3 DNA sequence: TGCGCCAGCAGCCGGGACCTTGGGGACACCGGGGAGCTGTTTTTT. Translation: CASSRDLGDTGELFF.

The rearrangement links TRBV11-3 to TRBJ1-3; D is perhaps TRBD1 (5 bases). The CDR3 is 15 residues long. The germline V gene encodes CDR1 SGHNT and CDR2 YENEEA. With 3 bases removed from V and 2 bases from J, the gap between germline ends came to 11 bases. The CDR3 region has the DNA TGTGCCAGCAGCTTGGGAGGGGAGGCTGGAAACACCATATATTTT. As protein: CASSLGGEAGNTIYF. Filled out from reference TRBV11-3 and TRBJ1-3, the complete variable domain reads EAGVVQSPRYKIIEKKQPVAFWCNPISGHNTLYWYLQNLGQGPELLIRYENEEAVDDSQLPKDRFSAERLKGVDSTLKIQPAELGDSAVYLCASSLGGEAGNTIYFGEGSWLTVV.

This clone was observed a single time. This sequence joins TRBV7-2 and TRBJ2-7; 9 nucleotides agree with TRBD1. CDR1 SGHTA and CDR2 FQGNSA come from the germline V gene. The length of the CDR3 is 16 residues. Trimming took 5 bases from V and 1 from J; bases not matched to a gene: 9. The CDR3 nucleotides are TGTGCCAGCAGCCTCAACCGGGACAGGGCATCCTACGAGCAGTACTTC. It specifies CASSLNRDRASYEQYF.

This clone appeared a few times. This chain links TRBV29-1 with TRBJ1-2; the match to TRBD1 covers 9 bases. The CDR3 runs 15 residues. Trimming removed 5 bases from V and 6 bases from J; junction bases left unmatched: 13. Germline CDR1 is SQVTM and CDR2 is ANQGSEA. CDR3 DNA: TGCAGCGTTTTGGGTGGGGACAGGGTAACTGATGGCTACACCTTC. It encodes CSVLGGDRVTDGYTF.

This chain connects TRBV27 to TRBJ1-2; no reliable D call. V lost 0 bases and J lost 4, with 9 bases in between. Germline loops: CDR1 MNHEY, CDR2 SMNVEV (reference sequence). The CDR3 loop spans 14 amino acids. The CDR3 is CASSLSGGLYGYTF. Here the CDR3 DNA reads TGTGCCAGCAGTTTATCTGGCGGTCTCTATGGCTACACCTTC.

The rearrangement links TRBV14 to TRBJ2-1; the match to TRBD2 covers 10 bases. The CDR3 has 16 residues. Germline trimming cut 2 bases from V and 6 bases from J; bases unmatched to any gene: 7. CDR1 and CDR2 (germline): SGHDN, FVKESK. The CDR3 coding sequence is TGTGCCAGCAGCCAATGGGGCCTAGCGGGAGTCAATGAGCAGTTCTTC. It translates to CASSQWGLAGVNEQFF.

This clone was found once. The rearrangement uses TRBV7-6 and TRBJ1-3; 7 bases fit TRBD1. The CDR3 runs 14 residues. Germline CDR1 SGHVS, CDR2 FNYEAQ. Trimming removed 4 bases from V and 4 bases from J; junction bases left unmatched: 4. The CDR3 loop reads CASSSRGYGNTIYF. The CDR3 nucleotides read TGTGCCAGCAGCTCCAGGGGGTACGGAAACACCATATATTTT.

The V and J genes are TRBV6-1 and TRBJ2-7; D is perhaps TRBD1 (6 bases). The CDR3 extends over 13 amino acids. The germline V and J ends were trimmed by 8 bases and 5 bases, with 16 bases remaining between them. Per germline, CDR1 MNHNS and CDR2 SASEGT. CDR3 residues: CASAKQGSHEQYF. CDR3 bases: TGTGCCAGCGCAAAGCAGGGGAGCCACGAGCAGTACTTC.